This T cell receptor (beta chain) came from a study of tumor T cells in aggressive B-cell lymphoma. The protocol was immunoSEQ multiplex PCR, while the TCRdb copy is restricted to in-frame clones and leaves out a portion. The sample includes around 850 clones, 90% of them seen just once. V lost 0 bases, J lost 5 bases, and 4 bases stayed unmatched. The germline CDR1 and CDR2 sequences are SQVTM and ANQGSEA. The CDR3 has 14 amino acids. The sequence was obtained from an adult with diffuse large B cell lymphoma. The rearrangement links TRBV29-1 to TRBJ2-3; 8 positions agree with TRBD2. The sample comprised tumor tissue. This CDR3 is CSVEDPGGEDTQYF. The CDR3 DNA sequence: TGCAGCGTTGAAGACCCGGGAGGGGAAGATACGCAGTATTTT.